This TCR beta chain was documented in a study of T cell responses to AZD1222 COVID-19 vaccine. CDR1 is SGHVS and CDR2 is FQNEAQ in the germline V gene. The length of the CDR3 is 14 residues. V lost 4 bases to trimming and J lost 3 bases, with 13 bases between them. In regard to this clone: The antigen is undetermined.

The study, taken as a whole, reports: Elevations in Spike-specific TCR breadth and depth followed administration of two AZD1222 doses. Only a handful of AZD1222 recipients, roughly six in all, had baseline seropositivity.

Using immunoSEQ multiplex PCR, the repertoire was profiled, and TCRdb retains in-frame clones only, with some absent. Among roughly 140,000 clones, approximately 90% were seen once, and the ten largest hold more than 3%. The sample here was peripheral blood, taken on day 0 of AZD1222 vaccination. The sequence came from an adult in good health. The V and J genes are TRBV7-8 and TRBJ2-7; D gene unclear. The chain's CDR3 is CASSSMDGFYEQYF. The DNA of the CDR3 is TGTGCCAGCAGCTCTATGGACGGATTCTACGAGCAGTACTTC. The full variable domain, completed using reference TRBV7-8 and TRBJ2-7, is GAGVSQSPRYKVAKRGQDVALRCDPISGHVSLFWYQQALGQGPEFLTYFQNEAQLDKSGLPSDRFFAERPEGSVSTLKIQRTQQEDSAVYLCASSSMDGFYEQYFGPGTRLTVT.